What follows describes a single TCR beta chain. What it binds is unknown. The data originate from a study of cytomegalovirus exposure and HLA in healthy donors. The PCR was carried out with 60 Vbeta primers and 13 Jbeta primers. Per the authors' pipeline: Per a later analysis, the number of unique TCR beta chains was about 80 million, of which 8.5 million to 11 million were shared. The repertoire was sequenced with immunoSEQ multiplex PCR; TCRdb's copy has only in-frame clones and lacks some. V and J calls and clone size follow that table, whereas D and trimming were derived from the DNA. The table shows more than 150,000 clones, with roughly 80% occurring only once. Regarding the study as a whole: A later analysis, which compared TCR beta chains of equal frequency, found the HLA-associated ones more clonally expanded. The majority of CMV-associated TCR beta chains were reported as apparently HLA-restricted in a later analysis. Productive rates of about 87% or about 30% were seen for most TCR beta V segments in an earlier analysis.

Unmatched junction bases numbered 6, after V lost 2 bases and J lost 3 bases. The germline CDR1 and CDR2 sequences are LNHDA and SQIVND (reference sequence). The CDR3 length is 15 residues. The sample taken for sequencing was PBMCs. This sequence joins TRBV19 and TRBJ1-1, with TRBD1 matching over 7 bases. This clonotype was sampled from a man aged 40-49 years in good health and CMV-seronegative. The CDR3 sequence: CASSIQGVGDTEAFF. CDR3 DNA: TGTGCCAGTAGTATACAGGGGGTTGGGGACACTGAAGCTTTCTTT.